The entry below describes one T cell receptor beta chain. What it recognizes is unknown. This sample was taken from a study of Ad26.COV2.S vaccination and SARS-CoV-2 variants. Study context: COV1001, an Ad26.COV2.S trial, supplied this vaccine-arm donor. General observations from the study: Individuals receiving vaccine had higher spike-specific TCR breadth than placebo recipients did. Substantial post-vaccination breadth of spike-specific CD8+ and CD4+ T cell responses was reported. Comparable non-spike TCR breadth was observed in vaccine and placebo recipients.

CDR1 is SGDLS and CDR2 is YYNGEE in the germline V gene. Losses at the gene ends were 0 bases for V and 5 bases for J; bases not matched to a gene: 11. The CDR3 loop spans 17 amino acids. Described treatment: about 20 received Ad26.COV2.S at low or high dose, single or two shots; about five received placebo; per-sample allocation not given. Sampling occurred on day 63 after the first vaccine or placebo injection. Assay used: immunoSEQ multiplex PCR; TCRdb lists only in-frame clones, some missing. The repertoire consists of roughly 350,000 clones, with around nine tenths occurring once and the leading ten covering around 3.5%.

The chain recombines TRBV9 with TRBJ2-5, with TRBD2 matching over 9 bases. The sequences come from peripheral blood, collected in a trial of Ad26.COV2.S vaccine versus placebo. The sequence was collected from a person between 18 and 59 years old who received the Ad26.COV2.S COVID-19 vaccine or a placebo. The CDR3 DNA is TGTGCCAGCAGCGTAGGCGATAGCGGGGGAGTATTGGAGACCCAGTACTTC. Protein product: CASSVGDSGGVLETQYF.